This TCR beta chain comes out of a study of early T cells in non-severe SARS-CoV-2 infection. Study-wide points: Matching against VDJdb likely underestimated virus-specific expansions, favoring anti-spike CD8.

Attachment of unique molecular identifiers was made to individual cDNA molecules. Using its own MiXCR run on the 5' RACE reads, TCRdb lists one record per CDR3 protein. The table has fewer than 40,000 distinct CDR3 sequences, roughly 5.4% seen once. The table lists this clonotype with many counts. The antigen is unknown. The clonotype comes from an adult who was a healthcare worker with PCR-confirmed SARS-CoV-2 infection or an uninfected control (not recorded which). Material: whole blood.

The DNA for the CDR3 is TGTGCCAGCAGTTACTCGATCTTCTCCAATGAGCAGTTCTTC. It is translated as CASSYSIFSNEQFF. The gene calls are TRBV6-5 and TRBJ2-1; D gene unclear. V lost 0 bases, J lost 6 bases, and 9 bases lay in between. The germline V gene has CDR1 MNHEY and CDR2 SVGAGI. The CDR3 runs 14 residues.